Listed here are 23 T cell receptor beta chains from one sample, sequenced in a study of PD-L1 blockade in urothelial cancer. Assay used: immunoSEQ multiplex PCR; TCRdb lists only in-frame clones, some missing. Among some 41,000 clones, around 90% were seen once, and the ten largest hold 12% to 15%. The sequenced sample was PBMCs, obtained around atezolizumab (anti-PD-L1) treatment. Receptor source: a woman aged 60 to 75 with urothelial cancer.

Here the CDR3 reads CATTAASTDTQYF. The CDR3 DNA sequence: TGTGCCACCACAGCGGCTAGCACAGATACGCAGTATTTT. The chain recombines TRBV10-3 with TRBJ2-3, with D perhaps TRBD2 (5 bases). CDR1 and CDR2 (germline): ENHRY, SYGVKD. The CDR3 loop spans 13 amino acids. Trimming pared 10 bases from V and 0 bases from J, leaving 11 bases between.

In its sample, this clone was seen once. This chain connects TRBV4-3 to TRBJ1-5; 10 bases map to TRBD1. CDR3 length: 15 amino acids. V lost 3 bases to trimming and J lost 6 bases; unmatched junction nucleotides: 5. Germline assignment: CDR1 LGHNA and CDR2 YSLEER. The CDR3 DNA reads as TGCGCCAGCAGCCAGAGGACAGGGGGTATTCAGCCCCAGCATTTT. Protein product: CASSQRTGGIQPQHF.

The V gene is TRBV10-1, the J gene TRBJ2-5; 12 bases line up with TRBD2. Germline assignment: CDR1 WNHNN and CDR2 SYGVQD (reference sequence). Trimming removed 7 bases from V and 3 bases from J; junction bases left unmatched: 15. The CDR3 is made up of 18 amino acids. The CDR3 DNA sequence: TGCGCCAGCACCATAATACAGACTAGCGGGGGCTTCAAAGAGACCCAGTACTTC. This encodes CASTIIQTSGGFKETQYF.

The chain employs TRBV7-8 and TRBJ1-5; the D gene is possibly TRBD1 (5 bases). CDR1 is SGHVS, CDR2 FQNEAQ, per germline. Trimming took 5 bases from V and 0 from J, leaving 14 bases between them. The CDR3 has 16 residues. CDR3 DNA: TGTGCCAGCAGCCCTCGTCCAGGGAATAGCAATCAGCCCCAGCATTTT. Amino acid sequence: CASSPRPGNSNQPQHF.

The gene calls are TRBV29-1 and TRBJ2-3; a possible D gene is TRBD1 (6 bases). The germline CDR1 and CDR2 sequences are SQVTM and ANQGSEA. The CDR3 is made up of 14 amino acids. Trimming removed 4 bases at V and 2 bases at J, with 13 bases between. CDR3 sequence reads: CSVGFQGNTDTQYF. The DNA of the CDR3 is TGCAGCGTTGGGTTTCAGGGGAACACAGATACGCAGTATTTT.

Comments on this clone: A far larger clone is one base from this, pointing to a likely read error. This chain connects TRBV5-6 to TRBJ2-7; tentative D call: TRBD2 (6 bases). The germline CDR1 and CDR2 sequences are SGHDT and YYEEEE. V was pared by 0 bases and J by 7 bases, with 17 bases between. CDR3 length equals 15 residues. The DNA for the CDR3 is TGTGCCAGCAGCTTGGCCGGGGGAGGAGGATGGGAGCAGTACTTC. Translation gives CASSLAGGGGWEQYF.

The chain links TRBV11-2 to TRBJ2-1; possibly TRBD2 for D (5 bases). Per germline, CDR1 SGHAT and CDR2 FQNNGV. V lost 0 bases to trimming and J lost 9 bases, with 12 bases between them. The CDR3 contains 14 residues. Here the CDR3 reads CASSLDLLATEQFF. The CDR3 nucleotides read TGTGCCAGCAGCTTAGATCTTCTAGCCACTGAGCAGTTCTTC.

The chain couples TRBV5-6 to TRBJ2-3; 8 nucleotides agree with TRBD2. The trim removed 4 bases at V and 4 bases at J, leaving 8 bases unmatched. Germline V gives CDR1 SGHDT, CDR2 YYEEEE. The length of the CDR3 is 15 residues. The CDR3, as DNA: TGTGCCAGCAGCCAGAGCGGGAGTAGGCCAGATACGCAGTATTTT. Residues: CASSQSGSRPDTQYF.

V and J are TRBV29-1 and TRBJ1-5, with 8 positions matching TRBD1. V gave up 4 bases and J gave up 3 bases; unmatched junction bases: 2. CDR3 size: 13 residues. Germline CDR1 reads SQVTM; CDR2 reads ANQGSEA. This CDR3 reads CSVGQGLNQPQHF. The CDR3 nucleotides read TGCAGCGTTGGACAGGGGCTCAATCAGCCCCAGCATTTT.

The chain recombines TRBV2 with TRBJ2-3; 7 bases line up with TRBD2. The CDR3 sequence is 14 residues long. J was trimmed by 4 bases and V by 6 bases; bases with no gene match: 7. From germline, CDR1 is SNHLY and CDR2 FYNNEI. CDR3 nucleotides: TGTGCCAGCAGCAGCGGGGAGAGGGCAGATACGCAGTATTTT. Protein: CASSSGERADTQYF.

This clone was seen a handful of times. The chain couples TRBV7-9 to TRBJ1-2; TRBD1 might be the D (5 bases). CDR1 SEHNR and CDR2 FQNEAQ come from the germline V gene (reference sequence). The V gene lost 4 bases and the J gene lost 5 bases, with 17 bases spanning the gap. The CDR3 is made up of 15 amino acids. The DNA for the CDR3 is TGTGCCAGCAGCTCGACCCTGACAGATATTTATGGCTACACCTTC. As protein: CASSSTLTDIYGYTF.

The rearrangement links TRBV19 to TRBJ1-2; possible D gene TRBD1, 5 bases. The germline V gene has CDR1 LNHDA and CDR2 SQIVND (reference sequence). The V gene lost 4 bases and the J gene lost 4 bases, with 7 bases spanning the gap. The CDR3 sequence is 12 residues long. The CDR3 coding sequence is TGTGCCAGTAGTAACCAGGGCTATGGCTACACCTTC. Translated, it gives CASSNQGYGYTF.

The rearrangement uses TRBV4-1 and TRBJ2-6, with D possibly being TRBD2 (5 bases). Germline CDR1 reads MGHRA; CDR2 reads YSYEKL. The length of the CDR3 is 19 residues. V lost 0 bases and J 0 bases, leaving 15 bases between the germline ends. The CDR3 here is CASSQDRGGLLSGANVLTF. The CDR3 bases are TGCGCCAGCAGCCAAGATCGCGGAGGTTTACTCTCTGGGGCCAACGTCCTGACTTTC.

This sequence joins TRBV10-2 and TRBJ2-3; 7 nucleotides line up with TRBD2. The germline gives CDR1 WSHSY, CDR2 SAAADI. Trimming cost V 4 bases and J 2 bases; bases outside gene matches: 6. This CDR3 region has 15 residues. Here the CDR3 reads CASSGKAGLTDTQYF. The CDR3, as DNA: TGCGCCAGCAGTGGGAAAGCGGGACTCACAGATACGCAGTATTTT.

J is TRBJ2-5 and V is TRBV29-1; 8 positions match TRBD2. CDR3 length: 14 amino acids. Looked up from germline, CDR1 is SQVTM and CDR2 is ANQGSEA. With V trimmed by 5 bases and J by 2 bases, 7 bases remained unmatched. CDR3 sequence (DNA): TGCAGCGTTTGGGGGACTAGTGTACAAGAGACCCAGTACTTC. This codes for CSVWGTSVQETQYF.

V gene TRBV10-1 combines with J gene TRBJ2-5, with 9 bases fitting TRBD1. This CDR3 has 16 residues. CDR1 and CDR2 from the germline V gene are WNHNN and SYGVQD (reference sequence). The V gene end was trimmed by 5 bases and the J gene end by 2 bases; junction bases not matched to a gene: 9. The CDR3 nucleotides are TGCGCCAGCAGTTTTCCGGGACAGGGAGAGCAAGAGACCCAGTACTTC. Translating gives CASSFPGQGEQETQYF.

V usage is TRBV10-3 and J usage is TRBJ1-2; 8 bases map to TRBD1. Germline CDR1 is ENHRY and CDR2 is SYGVKD. The CDR3 runs to 13 residues. V dropped 8 bases and J dropped 9; count of bases not matched to a gene: 11. For the CDR3, the DNA is TGTGCCATCGCGGACAGGGACCATGGTAGCTACACCTTC. It is translated as CAIADRDHGSYTF.

The genes are TRBV7-2 and TRBJ1-2, with TRBD1 identical over 10 bases. Trimming at V came to 0 bases and at J to 3 bases, leaving 7 bases not matched to a gene. This CDR3 has 17 residues. Germline V gives CDR1 SGHTA, CDR2 FQGNSA. In DNA, the CDR3 is TGTGCCAGCAGCTTAGCAGGAGCGGGACAGGGGCACTATGGCTACACCTTC. It codes for CASSLAGAGQGHYGYTF.

This clone showed up just a few times. The CDR3: CAISLRQGAYEQYF. CDR3 nucleotide sequence: TGTGCCATCAGCCTTCGACAGGGGGCGTACGAGCAGTACTTC. This chain connects TRBV10-3 to TRBJ2-7, with 10 bases lining up with TRBD1. From germline, CDR1 is ENHRY and CDR2 SYGVKD. This CDR3 has 14 residues. V was pared by 6 bases and J by 4 bases, with 6 bases of the junction left unmatched.

The J gene is TRBJ1-4, the V gene TRBV19; 8 nucleotides line up with TRBD1. This CDR3 spans 14 amino acids. Looked up from germline, CDR1 is LNHDA and CDR2 is SQIVND (reference sequence). With V trimmed by 10 bases and J by 8 bases, 12 bases remained unmatched. CDR3 nucleotides: TGTGCCACCTCAAATACAGGGGGGTTGGAAAAACTGTTTTTT. It specifies CATSNTGGLEKLFF.

The chain combines TRBV7-9 with TRBJ2-7; D ambiguous. The CDR3 totals 12 residues. Trimming pared 5 bases from V and 6 bases from J, leaving 11 bases between. Germline loops: CDR1 SEHNR, CDR2 FQNEAQ (reference sequence). The CDR3 loop reads CASSTDTSEQYF. CDR3 in DNA: TGTGCCAGCAGCACAGACACCTCCGAGCAGTACTTC.

The chain uses TRBV7-7 and TRBJ2-2; D possibly corresponds to TRBD2 (5 bases). This CDR3 is built from 17 residues. V was clipped by 5 bases and J by 1 base, with 17 bases between them. CDR1 and CDR2 (germline): SSHAT, FNYEAQ (reference sequence). CDR3 amino acids: CASSRAPTGLNTGELFF. CDR3 in DNA: TGTGCCAGCAGCCGGGCCCCCACTGGACTGAACACCGGGGAGCTGTTTTTT.

The rearrangement joins TRBV4-3 to TRBJ1-2; no clear D. This CDR3 region has 14 residues. V was trimmed by 0 bases and J by 4 bases, leaving 9 bases between them. Germline loops: CDR1 LGHNA, CDR2 YSLEER. CDR3 sequence reads: CASSQDYSPYGYTF. CDR3 sequence (DNA): TGCGCCAGCAGCCAAGATTACAGCCCCTATGGCTACACCTTC.